This T cell receptor beta chain was captured by sequencing in a study of blood T cell repertoires in COVID-19. Across the whole study: Sources were T cells, B-cell-depleted T cells, or PBMCs; the material itself was cDNA or gDNA.

Methods used by the authors: Nucleated cell counts were estimated from reference gene primer amplification. The method was immunoSEQ multiplex PCR; TCRdb's version includes in-frame clones alone and lacks a portion of them. That table is the source of V, J and clone size, and D and trimming were worked out from the DNA. The sample shows about 60,000 clones, more than 65% of them seen only once. This CDR3 contains 15 residues. CDR1 and CDR2 from the germline V gene are SGHNT and YYREEE (reference sequence). V gave up 0 bases and J gave up 0 bases; unmatched junction bases: 1. The receptor's source is a human donor in a cohort sampled during active COVID-19. This chain connects TRBV5-4 to TRBJ2-3; 7 bases are a match to TRBD2. Sequencing was carried out using peripheral blood. The DNA of the CDR3 is TGTGCCAGCAGCTTGGCTAGCGGAAGCACAGATACGCAGTATTTT. It translates to CASSLASGSTDTQYF.